This entry lists 17 T cell receptor beta chains sequenced from one sample in a study of T cell responses to AZD1222 COVID-19 vaccine. Method: immunoSEQ multiplex PCR; TCRdb's copy keeps in-frame clones and lacks some. The sample includes 85,000 to 130,000 clones, 85% to 90% of them seen just once. Sample: peripheral blood, taken on day 0 of AZD1222 vaccination. Every receptor here comes from an adult in good health.

The chain is built from TRBV24-1 and TRBJ2-5, with D perhaps given as TRBD1 or TRBD2 (5 bases each). Germline lookup yields CDR1 KGHDR and CDR2 SFDVKD. CDR3 length: 17 amino acids. The germline V and J ends were trimmed by 7 bases and 1 base, with 21 bases remaining between them. The CDR3 here is CATSTKTGTSSQETQYF. CDR3 coding DNA: TGTGCCACCAGCACAAAGACCGGGACCAGTTCCCAAGAGACCCAGTACTTC.

V is TRBV25-1 and J is TRBJ1-1; 10 nucleotides match TRBD1. J was trimmed by 4 bases and V by 2 bases; bases with no gene match: 4. Germline assignment: CDR1 MGHDK and CDR2 SYGVNS. CDR3 length: 15 residues. The CDR3 region is CASSERGQGLTEAFF. Here the CDR3 DNA reads TGTGCCAGCAGTGAAAGGGGACAGGGGCTCACTGAAGCTTTCTTT. Full variable domain (rest looked up from reference TRBV25-1 and TRBJ1-1): EADIYQTPRYLVIGTGKKITLECSQTMGHDKMYWYQQDPGMELHLIHYSYGVNSTEKGDLSSESTVSRIRTEHFPLTLESARPSHTSQYLCASSERGQGLTEAFFGQGTRLTVV.

V is TRBV3-1 (or the pseudogene TRBV3-2) and J is TRBJ1-6, with D possibly being TRBD1 (6 bases). V was trimmed by 2 bases and J by 6 bases, leaving 11 bases between them. Germline V CDR1 and CDR2: LGHDT, YNNKEL (reference sequence). The length of the CDR3 is 15 residues. The CDR3 DNA reads TGTGCCAGCAGCCAACGGGGGACAATTAATTCACCCCTCCACTTT. Translated, it gives CASSQRGTINSPLHF.

This clone was recorded many times. The chain employs TRBV7-8 and TRBJ1-5; D ambiguous. In germline, CDR1 is SGHVS, CDR2 FQNEAQ. The CDR3 length is 16 residues. V dropped 3 bases and J dropped 0 bases, with 12 bases sitting between them. The CDR3 bases are TGTGCCAGCAGCTTGTGGCAGCTTTATAGCAATCAGCCCCAGCATTTT. Protein: CASSLWQLYSNQPQHF.

The rearrangement joins TRBV5-1 to TRBJ2-7, with D unresolved. Germline V gene data show CDR1 as SGHRS and CDR2 as YFSETQ. V lost 4 bases to trimming and J lost 5 bases, with 7 bases between them. CDR3 length: 11 amino acids. CDR3 region: CASSTHNEQYF. CDR3 nucleotides: TGCGCCAGCAGCACACATAACGAGCAGTACTTC. Full variable domain (missing parts from reference TRBV5-1 and TRBJ2-7): KAGVTQTPRYLIKTRGQQVTLSCSPISGHRSVSWYQQTPGQGLQFLFEYFSETQRNKGNFPGRFSGRQFSNSRSEMNVSTLELGDSALYLCASSTHNEQYFGPGTRLTVT.

A single count supports this clone. The chain has TRBV6-5 and TRBJ2-1; 14 nucleotides match TRBD2. CDR3 length equals 15 residues. The junction had 4 bases not matched to a gene; V was cut back by 0 bases and J by 12 bases. Germline-derived CDR1 and CDR2 are MNHEY and SVGAGI. The CDR3 sequence: CASSYSTSGGVVQFF. CDR3 bases: TGTGCCAGCAGTTACTCGACTAGCGGGGGGGTCGTGCAGTTCTTC.

J is TRBJ2-7 and V is TRBV5-1, with 8 nucleotides matching TRBD2. V shed 0 bases, J shed 3 bases, and the junction held 8 bases outside the gene matches. Germline V gene sequence: CDR1 SGHRS, CDR2 YFSETQ. This CDR3 comprises 16 residues. DNA for the CDR3: TGCGCCAGCAGCTTGGGTTCCGGGAGGGAGATCTACGAGCAGTACTTC. Encoded protein: CASSLGSGREIYEQYF.

The gene calls are TRBV6-4 and TRBJ1-3, with D possibly being TRBD1 (6 bases). The V gene lost 1 base and the J gene lost 7 bases, with 17 bases spanning the gap. CDR1 is MRHNA, CDR2 SNTAGT, per germline. The CDR3 totals 16 residues. As DNA, the CDR3 is TGTGCCAGCAGTGACTGTAGTTTGAGGGGGAGGAACACCATATATTTT. This gives the protein CASSDCSLRGRNTIYF.

This rearrangement joins TRBV27 to TRBJ1-1; D is unclear. Germline V gene lookup returns CDR1 MNHEY and CDR2 SMNVEV (reference sequence). V lost 5 bases, J lost 3 bases, and 22 bases lay in between. The CDR3 extends over 17 amino acids. The chain's CDR3 is CASSTPSGKGRDTEAFF. The CDR3 DNA sequence: TGTGCCAGCAGTACCCCCAGCGGAAAGGGTAGGGACACTGAAGCTTTCTTT.

The chain recombines TRBV28 with TRBJ2-2; 10 nucleotides align to TRBD2. CDR1 is MDHEN and CDR2 is SYDVKM in the germline V gene. CDR3 size: 17 residues. The trim removed 7 bases at V and 5 bases at J, leaving 13 bases unmatched. Written as DNA, the CDR3 is TGTGCCAGCATCACCAGCGGCCTAGCGGGAGAAACCGGGGAGCTGTTTTTT. This encodes CASITSGLAGETGELFF.

The chain is built from TRBV3-1 (or the pseudogene TRBV3-2) and TRBJ2-5, with TRBD2 as a possible D gene (5 bases). The V and J ends lost 0 bases and 5 bases respectively, with 22 bases between them. Looked up from germline, CDR1 is LGHDT and CDR2 is YNNKEL (reference sequence). CDR3 length: 18 amino acids. CDR3 sequence: CASSQDPASLIRGETQYF. The CDR3 nucleotides read TGTGCCAGCAGCCAAGATCCGGCTAGCCTGATACGAGGGGAGACCCAGTACTTC.

The chain carries TRBV2 and TRBJ2-5; 10 bases are a match to TRBD1. CDR3 length: 11 residues. CDR1 SNHLY and CDR2 FYNNEI come from the germline V gene. The J segment lost 14 bases and the V segment lost 6 bases, leaving 6 bases of the junction unmatched. In DNA form, the CDR3 reads TGTGCCAGCAGAACGGGACAGGGGCTTTACTTC. The encoded protein is CASRTGQGLYF.

The chain carries TRBV6-5 and TRBJ1-1; 8 bases align to TRBD1. With V trimmed by 8 bases and J by 8 bases, 13 bases remained unmatched. The germline V gene encodes CDR1 MNHEY and CDR2 SVGAGI. The CDR3 runs to 14 residues. In DNA form, the CDR3 reads TGTGCCAGCCTAAGACAGGGGAGCTTTACGGAAGCTTTCTTT. Translated, it gives CASLRQGSFTEAFF.

This chain joins TRBV6-6 and TRBJ1-5, with D perhaps TRBD1 (5 bases). Germline V lookup: CDR1 MNHNY, CDR2 SVGAGI (reference sequence). Between the trimmed V and J ends, which lost 0 bases and 11 bases, there was a span of 11 bases. This CDR3 comprises 13 residues. CDR3 sequence: CASSYSDKPSQHF. CDR3 nucleotide sequence: TGTGCCAGCAGTTACTCGGACAAGCCGTCCCAGCATTTT.

Remarks on this clone: The same CDR3 can be traced to other DNA sequences in this sample. The V gene is TRBV6-5, the J gene TRBJ1-6, with 10 bases matching TRBD1. The germline V gene has CDR1 MNHEY and CDR2 SVGAGI. The CDR3 covers 14 residues. With 6 bases clipped from V and 6 bases from J, the junction kept 2 bases outside the gene matches. The CDR3 sequence is CASSRTGGNSPLHF. Written as DNA, the CDR3 is TGTGCCAGCAGCCGGACAGGGGGTAATTCACCCCTCCACTTT.

This clone was detected once. The V call is TRBV11-2, the J call TRBJ1-1; the D gene is possibly TRBD1 (6 bases). The germline CDR1 and CDR2 sequences are SGHAT and FQNNGV. This CDR3 is 16 amino acids long. Trimming removed 3 bases from V and 1 base from J, with 15 bases in between. CDR3 in DNA: TGTGCCAGCAGCTTGGGGGGCAGTCCAAAGAACACTGAAGCTTTCTTT. Amino acids: CASSLGGSPKNTEAFF.

The V call is TRBV12-3 or TRBV12-4, the J call TRBJ2-7; D is possibly TRBD1 (5 bases). CDR3 length: 13 residues. The V gene lost 7 bases and the J gene lost 2 bases, with 12 bases spanning the gap. The CDR3 reads CASKAPGTYEQYF. The CDR3 coding sequence is TGTGCCAGCAAAGCTCCAGGGACCTACGAGCAGTACTTC.